This T cell receptor (beta chain) was identified during a study of cytomegalovirus exposure and HLA in healthy donors. Per germline, CDR1 MNHEY and CDR2 SVGAGI. The CDR3 is 15 residues long. The V and J ends lost 0 bases and 0 bases respectively, with 8 bases between them. The PCR ran on 60 Vbeta and 13 Jbeta primers. Measured with immunoSEQ multiplex PCR; TCRdb has only the in-frame clones, and not every one. Among roughly 120,000 clones listed, roughly 73% were seen once. Material: PBMCs. The rearrangement links TRBV6-5 to TRBJ1-1; D unresolved. The receptor comes from a young woman in good health and CMV-seronegative. CDR3: CASSYSTVLNTEAFF. The CDR3 region has the DNA TGTGCCAGCAGTTACTCAACGGTCTTGAACACTGAAGCTTTCTTT.